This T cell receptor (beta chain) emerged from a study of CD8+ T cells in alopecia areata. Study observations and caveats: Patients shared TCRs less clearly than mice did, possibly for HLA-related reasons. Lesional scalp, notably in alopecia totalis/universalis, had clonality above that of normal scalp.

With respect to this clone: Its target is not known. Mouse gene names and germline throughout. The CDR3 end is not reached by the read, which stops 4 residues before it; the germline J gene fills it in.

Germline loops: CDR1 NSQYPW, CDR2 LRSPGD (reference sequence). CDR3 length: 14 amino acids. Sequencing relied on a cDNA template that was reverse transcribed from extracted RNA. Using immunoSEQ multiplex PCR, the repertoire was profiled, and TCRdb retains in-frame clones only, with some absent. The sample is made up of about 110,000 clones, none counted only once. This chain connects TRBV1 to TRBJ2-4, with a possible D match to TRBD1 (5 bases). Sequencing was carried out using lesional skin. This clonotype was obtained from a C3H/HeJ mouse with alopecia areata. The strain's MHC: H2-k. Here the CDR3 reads CTCSADDQGNTLYF. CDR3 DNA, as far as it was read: TGCACCTGCAGTGCAGATGACCAGGGAAAC. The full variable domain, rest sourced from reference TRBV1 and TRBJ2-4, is VTLLEQNPRWRLVPRGQAVNLRCILKNSQYPWMSWYQQDLQKQLQWLFTLRSPGDKEVKSLPGADYLATRVTDTELRLQVANMSQGRTLYCTCSADDQGNTLYFGAGTRLSVL.